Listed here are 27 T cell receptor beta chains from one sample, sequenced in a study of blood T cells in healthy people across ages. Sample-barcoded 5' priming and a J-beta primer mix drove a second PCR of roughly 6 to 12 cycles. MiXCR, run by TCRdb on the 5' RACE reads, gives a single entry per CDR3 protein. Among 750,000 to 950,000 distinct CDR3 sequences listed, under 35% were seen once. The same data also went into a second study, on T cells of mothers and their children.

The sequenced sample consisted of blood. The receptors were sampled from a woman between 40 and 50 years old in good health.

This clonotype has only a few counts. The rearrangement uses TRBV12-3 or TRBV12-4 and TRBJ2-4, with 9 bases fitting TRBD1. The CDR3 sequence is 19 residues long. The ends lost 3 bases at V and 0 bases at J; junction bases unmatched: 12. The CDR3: CASSFPGTGRTLAKNIQYF. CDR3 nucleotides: TGTGCCAGCAGTTTCCCCGGGACAGGGAGGACCCTAGCCAAAAACATTCAGTACTTC.

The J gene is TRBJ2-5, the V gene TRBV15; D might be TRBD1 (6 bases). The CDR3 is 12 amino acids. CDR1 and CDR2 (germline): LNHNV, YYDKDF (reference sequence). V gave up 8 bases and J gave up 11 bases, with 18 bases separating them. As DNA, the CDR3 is TGTGCCACCGGGGACATGGTGGATGAACAGTACTTC. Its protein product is CATGDMVDEQYF.

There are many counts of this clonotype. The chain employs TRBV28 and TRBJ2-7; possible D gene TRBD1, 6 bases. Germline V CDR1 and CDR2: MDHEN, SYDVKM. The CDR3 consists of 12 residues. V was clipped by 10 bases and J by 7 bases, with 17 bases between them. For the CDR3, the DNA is TGTGCCACCGGTACAGGGTTCGGGGAGCAGTACTTC. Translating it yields CATGTGFGEQYF.

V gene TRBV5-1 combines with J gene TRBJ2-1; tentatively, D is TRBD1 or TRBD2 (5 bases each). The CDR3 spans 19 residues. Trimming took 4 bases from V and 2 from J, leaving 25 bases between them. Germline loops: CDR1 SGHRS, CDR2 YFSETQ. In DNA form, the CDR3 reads TGCGCCAGCAGCCCACGAGGCACATCGGGACGGGTGCCCTACAATGAGCAGTTCTTC. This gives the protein CASSPRGTSGRVPYNEQFF. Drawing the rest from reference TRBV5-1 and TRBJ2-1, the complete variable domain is KAGVTQTPRYLIKTRGQQVTLSCSPISGHRSVSWYQQTPGQGLQFLFEYFSETQRNKGNFPGRFSGRQFSNSRSEMNVSTLELGDSALYLCASSPRGTSGRVPYNEQFFGPGTRLTVL.

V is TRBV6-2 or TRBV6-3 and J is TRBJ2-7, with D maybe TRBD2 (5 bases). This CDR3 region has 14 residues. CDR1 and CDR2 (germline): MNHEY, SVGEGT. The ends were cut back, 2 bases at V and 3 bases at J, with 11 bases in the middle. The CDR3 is CASSYGSGIYEQYF. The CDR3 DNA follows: TGTGCCAGCAGTTACGGAAGCGGTATCTACGAGCAGTACTTC.

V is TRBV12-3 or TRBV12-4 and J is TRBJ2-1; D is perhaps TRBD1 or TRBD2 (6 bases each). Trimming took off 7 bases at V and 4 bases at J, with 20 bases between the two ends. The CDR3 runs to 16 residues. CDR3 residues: CASISRGAARYNEQFF. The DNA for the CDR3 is TGTGCCAGCATATCAAGGGGGGCGGCCCGATACAATGAGCAGTTCTTC.

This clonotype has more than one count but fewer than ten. This CDR3 reads CAISESKLTSVEAFF. CDR3 nucleotide sequence: TGTGCCATCAGTGAGTCGAAGCTTACGTCCGTCGAAGCTTTCTTT. This chain connects TRBV10-3 to TRBJ1-1, with D unresolved. Trimming removed 0 bases from V and 8 bases from J, with 16 bases in between. From germline, CDR1 is ENHRY and CDR2 SYGVKD. The CDR3 totals 15 residues.

Written as DNA, the CDR3 is TGTGCCAGCAGCAGGGTGGGACAGAGCACAGATACGCAGTATTTT. This translates into CASSRVGQSTDTQYF. This chain connects TRBV7-9 to TRBJ2-3; 7 nucleotides agree with TRBD1. Looked up from germline, CDR1 is SEHNR and CDR2 is FQNEAQ (reference sequence). V lost 5 bases and J lost 0; bases outside the gene matches: 5. This CDR3 contains 15 residues.

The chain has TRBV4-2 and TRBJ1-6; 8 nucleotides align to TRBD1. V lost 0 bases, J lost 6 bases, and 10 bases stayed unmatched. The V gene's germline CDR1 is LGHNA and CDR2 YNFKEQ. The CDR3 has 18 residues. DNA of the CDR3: TGTGCCAGCAGCCAAGAGAGGCCTGGACAGGGAAGTAATTCACCCCTCCACTTT. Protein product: CASSQERPGQGSNSPLHF.

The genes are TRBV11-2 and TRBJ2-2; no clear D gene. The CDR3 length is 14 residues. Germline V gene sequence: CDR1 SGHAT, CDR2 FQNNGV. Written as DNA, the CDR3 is TGTGCTAGTAGGCAAAATTGGGACACCGGGGAGCTGTTTTTT. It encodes CASRQNWDTGELFF. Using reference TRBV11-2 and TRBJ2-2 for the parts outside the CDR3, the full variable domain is EAGVAQSPRYKIIEKRQSVAFWCNPISGHATLYWYQQILGQGPKLLIQFQNNGVVDDSQLPKDRFSAERLKGVDSTLKIQPAKLEDSAVYLCASRQNWDTGELFFGEGSRLTVL.

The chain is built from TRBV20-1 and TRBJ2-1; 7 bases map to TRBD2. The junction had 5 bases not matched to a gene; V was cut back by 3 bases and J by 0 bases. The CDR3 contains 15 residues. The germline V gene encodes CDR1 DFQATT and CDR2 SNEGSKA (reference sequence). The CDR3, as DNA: TGCAGTGCTAGTGAACTAGCGAGCTCCTACAATGAGCAGTTCTTC. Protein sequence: CSASELASSYNEQFF.

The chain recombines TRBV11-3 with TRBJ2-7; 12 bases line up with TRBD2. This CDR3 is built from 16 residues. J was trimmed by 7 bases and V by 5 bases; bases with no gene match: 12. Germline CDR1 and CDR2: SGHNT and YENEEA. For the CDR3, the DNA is TGTGCCAGCAGCGCCGGACTAGCGGGGTTTCGCCATGAGCAGTACTTC. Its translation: CASSAGLAGFRHEQYF.

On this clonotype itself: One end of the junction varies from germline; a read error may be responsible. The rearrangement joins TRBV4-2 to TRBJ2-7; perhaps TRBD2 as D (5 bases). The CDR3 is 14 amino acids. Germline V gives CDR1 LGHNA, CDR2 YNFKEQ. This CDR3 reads CAGSQDESTSEQYF. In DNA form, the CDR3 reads TGTGCCGGCAGCCAGGACGAGTCTACTAGCGAGCAGTACTTC.

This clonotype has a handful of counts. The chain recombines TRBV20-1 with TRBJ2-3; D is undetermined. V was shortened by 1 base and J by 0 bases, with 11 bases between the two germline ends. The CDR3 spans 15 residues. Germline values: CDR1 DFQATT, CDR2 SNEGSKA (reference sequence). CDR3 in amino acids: CSARGQPPSTDTQYF. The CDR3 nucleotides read TGCAGTGCTAGAGGCCAGCCCCCAAGCACAGATACGCAGTATTTT.

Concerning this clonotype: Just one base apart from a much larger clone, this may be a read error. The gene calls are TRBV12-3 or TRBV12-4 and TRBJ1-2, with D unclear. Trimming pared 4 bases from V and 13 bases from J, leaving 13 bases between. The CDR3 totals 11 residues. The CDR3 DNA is TGTGCCAGCAGTTGGATAGGGTCGCGCACCTTC. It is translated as CASSWIGSRTF.

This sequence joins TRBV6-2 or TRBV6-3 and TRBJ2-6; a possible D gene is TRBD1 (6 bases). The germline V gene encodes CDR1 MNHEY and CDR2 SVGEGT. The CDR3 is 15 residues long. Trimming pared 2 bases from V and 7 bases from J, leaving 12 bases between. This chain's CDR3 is CASSYGEQGANVLTF. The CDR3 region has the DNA TGTGCCAGCAGTTACGGAGAACAGGGTGCCAACGTCCTGACTTTC.

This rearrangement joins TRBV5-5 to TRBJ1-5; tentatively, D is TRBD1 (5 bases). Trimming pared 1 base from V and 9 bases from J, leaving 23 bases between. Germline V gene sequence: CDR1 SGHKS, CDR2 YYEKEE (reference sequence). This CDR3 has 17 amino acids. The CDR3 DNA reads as TGTGCCAGCAGCTTGTGGACCGGGGGTGGCAGACTAATGCCCCAGCATTTT. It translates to CASSLWTGGGRLMPQHF.

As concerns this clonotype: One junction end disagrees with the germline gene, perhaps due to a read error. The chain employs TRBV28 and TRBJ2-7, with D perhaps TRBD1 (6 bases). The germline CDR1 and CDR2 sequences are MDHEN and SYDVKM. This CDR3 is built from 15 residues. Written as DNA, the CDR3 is TGTGTCAGCAGTTTATTTGGACAGACTCTTTACGAGCAGTACTTC. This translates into CVSSLFGQTLYEQYF.

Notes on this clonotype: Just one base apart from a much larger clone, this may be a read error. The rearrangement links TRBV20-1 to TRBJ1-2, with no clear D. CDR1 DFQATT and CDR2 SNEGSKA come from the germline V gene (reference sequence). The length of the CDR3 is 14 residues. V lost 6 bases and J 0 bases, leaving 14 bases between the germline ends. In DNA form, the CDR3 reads TGCAGTGCCGCCGGAGGGCTATCTAACTATGGCTACACCTTC. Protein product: CSAAGGLSNYGYTF.

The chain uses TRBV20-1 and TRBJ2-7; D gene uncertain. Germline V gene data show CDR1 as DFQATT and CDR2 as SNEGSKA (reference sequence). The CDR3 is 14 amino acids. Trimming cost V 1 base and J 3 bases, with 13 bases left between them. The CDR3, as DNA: TGCAGTGCTAGAGGGGCACTTAAACACTACGAGCAGTACTTC. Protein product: CSARGALKHYEQYF.

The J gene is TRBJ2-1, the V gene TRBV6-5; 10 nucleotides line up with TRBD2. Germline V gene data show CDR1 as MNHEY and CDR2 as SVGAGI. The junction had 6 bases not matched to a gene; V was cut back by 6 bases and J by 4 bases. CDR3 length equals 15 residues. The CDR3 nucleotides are TGTGCCAGCAGCGTCGGACTAGCGGAATACAATGAGCAGTTCTTC. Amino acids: CASSVGLAEYNEQFF.

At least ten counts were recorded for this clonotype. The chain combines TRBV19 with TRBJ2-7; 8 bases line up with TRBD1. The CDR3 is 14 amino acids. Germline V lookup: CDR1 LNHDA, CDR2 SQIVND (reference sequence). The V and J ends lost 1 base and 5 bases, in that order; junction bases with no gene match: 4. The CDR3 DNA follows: TGTGCCAGTAGTATAGCCAGGGGGCGCAACGAGCAGTACTTC. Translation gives CASSIARGRNEQYF. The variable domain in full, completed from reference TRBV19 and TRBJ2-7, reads DGGITQSPKYLFRKEGQNVTLSCEQNLNHDAMYWYRQDPGQGLRLIYYSQIVNDFQKGDIAEGYSVSREKKESFPLTVTSAQKNPTAFYLCASSIARGRNEQYFGPGTRLTVT.

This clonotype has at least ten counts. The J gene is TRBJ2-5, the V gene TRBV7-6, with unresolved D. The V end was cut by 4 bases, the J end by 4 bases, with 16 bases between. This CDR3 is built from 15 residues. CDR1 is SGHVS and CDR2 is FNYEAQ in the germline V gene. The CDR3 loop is CASSSRTLGRETQYF. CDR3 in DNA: TGTGCCAGCAGCTCTCGGACCCTCGGCAGAGAGACCCAGTACTTC.

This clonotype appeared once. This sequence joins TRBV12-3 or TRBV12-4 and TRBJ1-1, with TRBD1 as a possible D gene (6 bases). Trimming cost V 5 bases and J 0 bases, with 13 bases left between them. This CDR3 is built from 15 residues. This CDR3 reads CASSRDTTMNTEAFF. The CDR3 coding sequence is TGTGCCAGCAGTCGGGACACGACAATGAACACTGAAGCTTTCTTT.

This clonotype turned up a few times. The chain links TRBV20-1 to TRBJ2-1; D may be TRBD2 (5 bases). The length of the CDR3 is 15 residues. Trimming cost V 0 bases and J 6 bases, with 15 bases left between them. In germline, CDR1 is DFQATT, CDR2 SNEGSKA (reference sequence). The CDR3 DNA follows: TGCAGTGCTAGAGATCGTTTGCTAGCAAGCAATGAGCAGTTCTTC. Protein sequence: CSARDRLLASNEQFF.

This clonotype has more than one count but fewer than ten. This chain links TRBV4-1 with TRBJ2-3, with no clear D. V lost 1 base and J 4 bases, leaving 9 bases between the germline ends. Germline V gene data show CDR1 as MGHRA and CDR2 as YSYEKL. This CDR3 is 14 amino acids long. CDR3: CASSQADTADTQYF. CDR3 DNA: TGCGCCAGCAGCCAAGCGGATACGGCAGATACGCAGTATTTT.

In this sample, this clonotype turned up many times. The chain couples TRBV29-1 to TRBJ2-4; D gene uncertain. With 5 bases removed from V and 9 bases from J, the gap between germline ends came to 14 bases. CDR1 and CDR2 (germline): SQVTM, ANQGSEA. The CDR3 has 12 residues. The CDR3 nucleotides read TGCAGCGTTATAATTTTGGTGGGCATTCAGTACTTC. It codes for CSVIILVGIQYF. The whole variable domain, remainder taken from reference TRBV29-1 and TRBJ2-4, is SAVISQKPSRDICQRGTSLTIQCQVDSQVTMMFWYRQQPGQSLTLIATANQGSEATYESGFVIDKFPISRPNLTFSTLTVSNMSPEDSSIYLCSVIILVGIQYFGAGTRLSVL.